The present TCR beta chain was sequenced within a study of CD8 T cells in ankylosing spondylitis. Libraries for TCR beta were made by quantitative 5'-RACE with molecular barcodes. TCRdb reanalysed the 5' RACE reads using MiXCR and keeps one entry per CDR3 protein. The repertoire consists of approximately 400,000 distinct CDR3 sequences, with about a sixth occurring once and the leading ten covering 0.95% to 1.1%. The CDR3 has 12 amino acids. V was pared by 4 bases and J by 5 bases, with 6 bases between. This clonotype was detected a few times. Antigen: not known. A much larger clone differs by one base, so this may be a read error. Study results and caveats: A number of the motif variants had already been described in reactive arthritis synovial fluid and blood. Ankylosing spondylitis blood seemed to carry a telltale TCR beta motif made of about 8 highly homologous variants. Disease-linked clones were found to be CD8+ and relatively rare in peripheral blood.

V and J are TRBV12-3 or TRBV12-4 and TRBJ1-5; D perhaps matches TRBD1 (5 bases). The TCR sequence derives from a male donor with ankylosing spondylitis. Sequencing was performed on blood, either unsorted or a sorted T cell fraction (not recorded which). The CDR3, as DNA: TGTGCCAGCAGTTGGGGGGATCAGCCCCAGCATTTT. Protein product: CASSWGDQPQHF.